This T cell receptor (beta chain) originates from a study of shared clonotypes between healthy human individuals. Study results and limitations: Relative to their counterparts shared across all four donors, non-shared clonotypes exhibited diminished generation probabilities. Rarefaction demonstrated incomplete sorted-subset sequencing despite large depth.

Measured with immunoSEQ multiplex PCR; TCRdb has only the in-frame clones, and not every one. The sample comprises about a million clones, roughly 80% of which are singletons, and roughly 0.83% rests with the top ten. Concerning this clone itself: Its antigen remains unknown.

Germline V gene sequence: CDR1 SGHRS, CDR2 YFSETQ. The V and J ends lost 4 bases and 2 bases respectively, with 10 bases between them. The CDR3 runs 13 residues. The rearrangement joins TRBV5-1 to TRBJ2-7; D is ambiguous. The clonotype comes from a man younger than 35 in good health. Some clones in this sample may be carry-over from other donors' samples. Specimen: memory CD4+ T cells from PBMCs. Indicated subset: CD45RA-negative fraction. The CDR3 sequence is CASSRTETYEQYF. CDR3 DNA: TGCGCCAGCAGCAGAACGGAGACCTACGAGCAGTACTTC.